Listed here are 30 T cell receptor beta chains from one sample, sequenced in a study of HIV-infected patients and healthy controls. TCRdb re-analysed the 5' RACE reads in MiXCR, keeping a single row per CDR3 protein. This table holds around 64,000 distinct CDR3 sequences, approximately 15% found once. Sequencing input: CD4+ T cells from blood. These receptors all stem from a human donor in good health.

In this sample, this clonotype turned up a few times. The chain is built from TRBV7-3 and TRBJ2-2; 7 bases fit TRBD1. The CDR3 is made up of 15 amino acids. V was clipped by 5 bases and J by 2 bases; unmatched bases: 5. Germline lookup yields CDR1 SGHTA and CDR2 FQGTGA. CDR3 in amino acids: CASSHRGANTGELFF. In DNA form, the CDR3 reads TGTGCCAGCAGCCACAGGGGCGCTAACACCGGGGAGCTGTTTTTT.

V is TRBV24-1 and J is TRBJ2-1, with TRBD1 identical over 8 bases. V dropped 4 bases and J dropped 2; count of bases not matched to a gene: 3. Germline-derived CDR1 and CDR2 are KGHDR and SFDVKD. This CDR3 has 15 amino acids. The CDR3 reads CATSEDRGPYNEQFF. The DNA for the CDR3 is TGTGCCACCAGTGAAGACAGGGGACCCTACAATGAGCAGTTCTTC.

V usage is TRBV18 and J usage is TRBJ2-3; D gene unclear. The germline CDR1 and CDR2 sequences are KGHSH and LQKENI. The CDR3 covers 15 residues. V lost 3 bases and J lost 2, with 12 bases in between. The CDR3 DNA reads as TGTGCCAGCTCACCGCTCGGAACCGACACAGATACGCAGTATTTT. Protein: CASSPLGTDTDTQYF. The entire variable domain, with the rest obtained from reference TRBV18 and TRBJ2-3, is as follows: NAGVMQNPRHLVRRRGQEARLRCSPMKGHSHVYWYRQLPEEGLKFMVYLQKENIIDESGMPKERFSAEFPKEGPSILRIQQVVRGDSAAYFCASSPLGTDTDTQYFGPGTRLTVL.

The CDR3 DNA sequence: TGTGCCAGCAGGACCCGGGACTTTCCCACAGATACGCAGTATTTT. Amino acids: CASRTRDFPTDTQYF. The rearrangement links TRBV2 to TRBJ2-3, with D tentatively TRBD2 (6 bases). Germline loops: CDR1 SNHLY, CDR2 FYNNEI. The V gene lost 6 bases and the J gene lost 2 bases, with 15 bases spanning the gap. The CDR3 has 15 amino acids.

The sample holds a few counts of this clonotype. J is TRBJ1-5 and V is TRBV20-1; 8 bases line up with TRBD1. V trimming: 3 bases; J trimming: 4 bases; junction bases outside the gene matches: 11. Germline values: CDR1 DFQATT, CDR2 SNEGSKA (reference sequence). The CDR3 is 16 amino acids. This CDR3 reads CSASKVQGAGNQPQHF. The CDR3, as DNA: TGCAGTGCTAGTAAAGTGCAGGGGGCAGGAAATCAGCCCCAGCATTTT.

The rearrangement uses TRBV18 and TRBJ2-7, with D maybe TRBD1 (5 bases). Trimming took off 0 bases at V and 4 bases at J, with 13 bases between the two ends. The CDR3 loop spans 15 amino acids. Germline V gene data show CDR1 as KGHSH and CDR2 as LQKENI. The CDR3 DNA sequence: TGTGCCAGCTCACCACCGAATGGGGCACGGTACGAGCAGTACTTC. Protein sequence: CASSPPNGARYEQYF.

As DNA, the CDR3 is TGTGCCAGCAGCTTAGATGCGAATACCAATGAGCAGTTCTTC. Translation: CASSLDANTNEQFF. The rearrangement uses TRBV7-7 and TRBJ2-1; D is uncertain. CDR1 and CDR2 (germline): SSHAT, FNYEAQ (reference sequence). The CDR3 covers 14 residues. V lost 1 base and J 6 bases, leaving 10 bases between the germline ends.

The CDR3 DNA follows: TGTGCCAGCAGCTTGGACGGTAATACGGCAGATACGCAGTATTTT. It codes for CASSLDGNTADTQYF. This chain links TRBV7-2 with TRBJ2-3, with D unclear. The CDR3 runs 15 residues. V lost 3 bases, J lost 4 bases, and 14 bases lay in between. The germline V gene encodes CDR1 SGHTA and CDR2 FQGNSA.

This chain links TRBV15 with TRBJ1-2; D is undetermined. This CDR3 contains 13 residues. V shed 3 bases and J shed 3 bases, with 8 bases lying between them. Germline lookup yields CDR1 LNHNV and CDR2 YYDKDF (reference sequence). The CDR3 loop reads CATSRGYDYGYTF. The CDR3 nucleotides are TGTGCCACCAGCAGGGGTTATGACTATGGCTACACCTTC.

This clonotype was picked up a small number of times. The V gene is TRBV7-2, the J gene TRBJ2-3, with TRBD2 matching 13 bases. The V segment lost 3 bases and the J segment 0 bases; nucleotides outside the gene matches: 3. Germline V gives CDR1 SGHTA, CDR2 FQGNSA. This CDR3 contains 17 residues. Here the CDR3 DNA reads TGTGCCAGCAGCTTGGGACTAGCGGGGCCAAGCACAGATACGCAGTATTTT. Residues: CASSLGLAGPSTDTQYF.

In this sample, this clonotype turned up many times. The CDR3 here is CASSRLQGGDNSPLHF. For the CDR3, the DNA is TGCGCCAGCAGCCGCCTACAGGGAGGGGATAATTCACCCCTCCACTTT. V and J are TRBV4-1 and TRBJ1-6, with a weak D call TRBD1 (6 bases). This CDR3 has 16 amino acids. Per germline, CDR1 MGHRA and CDR2 YSYEKL. Trimming removed 4 bases at V and 5 bases at J, with 15 bases between.

The chain joins TRBV18 to TRBJ1-1, with no clear D. The CDR3 extends over 14 amino acids. Between the trimmed V and J ends, which lost 6 bases and 3 bases, there was a span of 14 bases. From germline, CDR1 is KGHSH and CDR2 LQKENI. The CDR3 bases are TGTGCCAGCTCCTCACGTCGTCCGGACACTGAAGCTTTCTTT. Protein: CASSSRRPDTEAFF. The full variable domain, rest sourced from reference TRBV18 and TRBJ1-1, is NAGVMQNPRHLVRRRGQEARLRCSPMKGHSHVYWYRQLPEEGLKFMVYLQKENIIDESGMPKERFSAEFPKEGPSILRIQQVVRGDSAAYFCASSSRRPDTEAFFGQGTRLTVV.

This clonotype was recorded a few times. The J gene is TRBJ1-4, the V gene TRBV27; unclear D gene. This CDR3 is 15 amino acids long. V shed 4 bases and J shed 5 bases, with 14 bases lying between them. CDR1 and CDR2 from the germline V gene are MNHEY and SMNVEV (reference sequence). CDR3 sequence: CASSSRGKANEKLFF. CDR3 DNA: TGTGCCAGCAGTTCCCGTGGGAAAGCGAATGAAAAACTGTTTTTT.

This clonotype was counted ten times or more. This chain links TRBV18 with TRBJ2-1, with a weak D call TRBD2 (5 bases). V was shortened by 1 base and J by 12 bases, with 13 bases between the two germline ends. This CDR3 is built from 13 residues. Germline V gene data show CDR1 as KGHSH and CDR2 as LQKENI. CDR3 coding DNA: TGTGCCAGCTCACCACGCGGCGGGCCCTGGCAGTTCTTC. Translating gives CASSPRGGPWQFF.

Many counts were recorded for this clonotype. J is TRBJ1-2 and V is TRBV5-1, with D perhaps TRBD1 (6 bases). The length of the CDR3 is 12 residues. CDR1 and CDR2 (germline): SGHRS, YFSETQ. V was trimmed by 5 bases and J by 3 bases, leaving 8 bases between them. The CDR3 DNA reads TGCGCCAGCAGAGGGACACACTATGGCTACACCTTC. It encodes CASRGTHYGYTF.

V gene TRBV6-2 or TRBV6-3 combines with J gene TRBJ2-3; 10 bases align to TRBD2. This CDR3 comprises 15 residues. Germline CDR1 MNHEY, CDR2 SVGEGT. The trim removed 6 bases at V and 2 bases at J, leaving 5 bases unmatched. The CDR3 protein is CASSLLAGFTDTQYF. The CDR3 DNA follows: TGTGCCAGCAGCTTACTAGCGGGGTTCACAGATACGCAGTATTTT.

In its sample, this clonotype was seen a few times. The CDR3 bases are TGTGCCAGCAGCTATAGCGGGGGACAGGCAGGTACGCAGTATTTT. Translated: CASSYSGGQAGTQYF. The rearrangement links TRBV12-3 or TRBV12-4 to TRBJ2-3; tentative D call: TRBD2 (9 bases). CDR3 length equals 15 residues. Trimming cost V 6 bases and J 8 bases, with 21 bases left between them.

This clonotype has a count of ten or more. The chain is built from TRBV7-8 and TRBJ2-7, with D maybe TRBD1 (5 bases). The CDR3 is made up of 18 amino acids. V was cut by 5 bases and J by 0 bases, with 23 bases left in between. Germline CDR1 is SGHVS and CDR2 is FQNEAQ. The CDR3 here is CASSPHLSPRTLSYEQYF. In DNA form, the CDR3 reads TGTGCCAGCAGCCCTCATCTTTCGCCTCGGACACTCTCCTACGAGCAGTACTTC.

The CDR3, as DNA: TGTGCCAGCAGGGTTCACCTAAAAAATGAGCAGTTCTTC. Protein product: CASRVHLKNEQFF. The chain carries TRBV27 and TRBJ2-1; D ambiguous. The CDR3 has 13 amino acids. CDR1 MNHEY and CDR2 SMNVEV come from the germline V gene (reference sequence). V gave up 6 bases and J gave up 7 bases, with 13 bases separating them.

This clonotype was counted a few times. V usage is TRBV6-2 or TRBV6-3 and J usage is TRBJ2-1; a possible D gene is TRBD2 (5 bases). This CDR3 is 9 amino acids long. The ends were cut back, 10 bases at V and 9 bases at J, with 7 bases in the middle. Germline CDR1 reads MNHEY; CDR2 reads SVGEGT. The CDR3 loop reads CATGFEQFF. CDR3 DNA sequence: TGTGCCACGGGATTTGAGCAGTTCTTC.

This clonotype appeared a few times. The chain combines TRBV20-1 with TRBJ1-1; 7 bases match TRBD1. Trimming took 6 bases from V and 1 from J; bases not matched to a gene: 8. CDR3 length: 14 residues. Germline V gene lookup returns CDR1 DFQATT and CDR2 SNEGSKA (reference sequence). The CDR3 sequence: CSAKRQGTNTEAFF. CDR3 DNA: TGCAGTGCAAAAAGACAGGGCACGAACACTGAAGCTTTCTTT.

This clonotype was recorded at least ten times. The chain recombines TRBV28 with TRBJ2-7; TRBD1 agrees at 7 bases. CDR3 length equals 15 residues. In germline, CDR1 is MDHEN, CDR2 SYDVKM. With V trimmed by 4 bases and J by 2 bases, 8 bases remained unmatched. The CDR3 spells CASSSPGQRAYEQYF. In nucleotides, the CDR3 is TGTGCCAGCAGTTCCCCGGGACAGAGAGCCTACGAGCAGTACTTC.

There are a few counts of this clonotype. The chain employs TRBV4-2 and TRBJ2-3; 9 nucleotides align to TRBD2. CDR1 is LGHNA, CDR2 YNFKEQ, per germline. J gave up 3 bases and V 2 bases, and 9 bases lay outside the gene matches. The CDR3 length is 17 residues. Here the CDR3 reads CASSQRAAGGRTDTQYF. In DNA, the CDR3 is TGTGCCAGCAGCCAACGAGCGGCGGGGGGGAGAACAGATACGCAGTATTTT.

The chain joins TRBV2 to TRBJ1-1; no firm D call. Germline V gene lookup returns CDR1 SNHLY and CDR2 FYNNEI. V shed 3 bases and J shed 3 bases, with 5 bases lying between them. This CDR3 is 12 amino acids long. CDR3 residues: CASSEAYTEAFF. The CDR3 DNA is TGTGCCAGCAGTGAGGCGTACACTGAAGCTTTCTTT.

This rearrangement joins TRBV3-1 to TRBJ1-1, with D maybe TRBD1 (5 bases). CDR3 length equals 16 residues. V was shortened by 3 bases and J by 0 bases, with 14 bases between the two germline ends. The germline V gene encodes CDR1 LGHDT and CDR2 YNNKEL (reference sequence). The CDR3 coding sequence is TGTGCCAGCAGCCAGGGGGGACGGACTTTGAACACTGAAGCTTTCTTT. Translated: CASSQGGRTLNTEAFF.

This clonotype was observed a few times. This chain connects TRBV4-2 to TRBJ2-2; D possibly corresponds to TRBD1 (6 bases). The CDR3 length is 15 residues. Germline V gene data show CDR1 as LGHNA and CDR2 as YNFKEQ. V dropped 2 bases and J dropped 4 bases, with 11 bases sitting between them. The CDR3, as DNA: TGTGCCAGCAGCCAAAACAGGGAACGCACCGGGGAGCTGTTTTTT. Its protein is CASSQNRERTGELFF.

This clonotype was seen just once. The chain employs TRBV5-6 and TRBJ2-5, with D unresolved. The germline V gene has CDR1 SGHDT and CDR2 YYEEEE. V lost 0 bases, J lost 0 bases, and 6 bases lay in between. The CDR3 covers 14 residues. CDR3 coding DNA: TGTGCCAGCAGCTTGGGCAGGTACCAAGAGACCCAGTACTTC. Protein sequence: CASSLGRYQETQYF.

This clonotype was observed at least ten times. This rearrangement joins TRBV12-3 or TRBV12-4 to TRBJ2-1; the D is unclear. Trimming took off 3 bases at V and 6 bases at J, with 3 bases between the two ends. The CDR3 consists of 11 residues. The DNA for the CDR3 is TGTGCCAGCAGTTTCCTCAATGAGCAGTTCTTC. Its protein is CASSFLNEQFF.

The count of this clonotype is one. This chain joins TRBV15 and TRBJ1-5; D is undetermined. Trimming took 1 base from V and 0 from J, leaving 10 bases between them. The CDR3 extends over 16 amino acids. CDR1 LNHNV and CDR2 YYDKDF come from the germline V gene (reference sequence). Written as DNA, the CDR3 is TGTGCCACCAGCAGAGTTGCGGGTTATAGCAATCAGCCCCAGCATTTT. Translation gives CATSRVAGYSNQPQHF.

This chain connects TRBV5-6 to TRBJ2-7; TRBD2 is a possible D gene (6 bases). CDR1 SGHDT and CDR2 YYEEEE come from the germline V gene. This CDR3 contains 13 residues. Trimming took off 5 bases at V and 3 bases at J, with 12 bases between the two ends. The CDR3 here is CASSPRDFYEQYF. In nucleotides, the CDR3 is TGTGCCAGCAGTCCACGGGACTTCTACGAGCAGTACTTC.